This T cell receptor beta chain was found in a study of T cell responses to AZD1222 COVID-19 vaccine. The study, taken as a whole, reports: Possibly, clonal diversity was underestimated; donors were largely white British and included more females. The study identified only six AZD1222 recipients as seropositive at baseline. Reportedly, nearly half the spike-specific TCRs target unmutated variant regions.

Profiling relied on immunoSEQ multiplex PCR, and the TCRdb table lists in-frame clones only, not all of them. The sample contains about 98,000 clones, about 86% of which appear only once. Concerning this clone itself: Its antigen is unknown.

CDR3 length equals 13 residues. V was trimmed by 9 bases and J by 7 bases, leaving 18 bases between them. Germline V gene sequence: CDR1 LNHDA, CDR2 SQIVND (reference sequence). The chain employs TRBV19 and TRBJ1-1; TRBD1 is a possible D gene (6 bases). The source of this sequence is an adult in good health. The material sequenced was peripheral blood, taken on day 0 of MenACWY control vaccination. This CDR3 reads CASHRGGAFEAFF. The CDR3, as DNA: TGTGCCAGCCACCGCGGGGGGGCGTTTGAAGCTTTCTTT.